This T cell receptor (beta chain) was identified in a study of metastatic and nonmetastatic thyroid tumors. Patients had received no treatment of any kind before thyroid surgery. Unmatched junction bases numbered 10, after V lost 5 bases and J lost 2 bases. The germline V gene encodes CDR1 SGHVS and CDR2 FQNEAQ. CDR3 length: 16 amino acids. Using MiXCR, TCRdb re-called clones from the PCR reads. The table lists about 4,400 clones, around 32% of them singletons. Sequences were obtained from adjacent normal tissue. This sequence originates from a male donor with papillary thyroid cancer or a benign thyroid nodule (not recorded which). Some clones in this sample may be carry-over from other donors' samples. The V gene is TRBV7-8, the J gene TRBJ2-7, with TRBD1 identical over 9 bases. CDR3 sequence (DNA): TGTGCCAGCAGCAAGTTTGACAGGGGGAACACCTACGAGCAGTACTTC. Translation gives CASSKFDRGNTYEQYF.